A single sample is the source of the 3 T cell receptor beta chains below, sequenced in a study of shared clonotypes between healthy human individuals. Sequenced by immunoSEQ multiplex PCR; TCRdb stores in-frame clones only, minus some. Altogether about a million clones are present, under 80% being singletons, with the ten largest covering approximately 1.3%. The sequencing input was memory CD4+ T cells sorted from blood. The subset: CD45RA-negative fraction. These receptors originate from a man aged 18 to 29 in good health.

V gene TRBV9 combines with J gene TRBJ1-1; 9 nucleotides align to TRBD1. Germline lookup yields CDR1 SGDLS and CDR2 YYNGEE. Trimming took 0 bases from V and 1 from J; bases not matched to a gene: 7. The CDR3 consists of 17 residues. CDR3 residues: CASSVGPPGQGNTEAFF. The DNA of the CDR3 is TGTGCCAGCAGCGTAGGGCCCCCGGGACAGGGGAACACTGAAGCTTTCTTT.

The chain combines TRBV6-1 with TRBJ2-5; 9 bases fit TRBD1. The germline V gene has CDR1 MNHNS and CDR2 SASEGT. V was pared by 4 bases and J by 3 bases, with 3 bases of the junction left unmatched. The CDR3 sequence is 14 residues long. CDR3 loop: CASSGGTGKETQYF. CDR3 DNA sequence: TGTGCCAGCAGTGGGGGGACAGGGAAAGAGACCCAGTACTTC.

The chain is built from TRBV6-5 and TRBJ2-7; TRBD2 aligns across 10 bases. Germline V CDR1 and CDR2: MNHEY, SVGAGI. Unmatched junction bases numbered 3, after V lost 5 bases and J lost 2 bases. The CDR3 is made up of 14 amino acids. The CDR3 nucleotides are TGTGCCAGCAGTAGAGCGGGGGGGGCCTACGAGCAGTACTTC. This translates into CASSRAGGAYEQYF.